This TCR beta chain was recorded in a study of cytomegalovirus exposure and HLA in healthy donors. Primers included in the PCR were 60 Vbeta and 13 Jbeta primers. Sequencing was performed with immunoSEQ multiplex PCR; in TCRdb, only in-frame clones are kept and a portion is missing. Of 54,000 or so clones in the sample, roughly 53% were seen once. Concerning this clone: Its specificity is unknown.

Study-wide results and limits: Earlier analysis looked at TCR beta V segments, and most were productive about 90% or about 30% of the time. A cluster of highly shared sequence variants was likely a sequencing artifact. A later analysis by the authors found several of the most significant clusters apparently linked to common viral pathogens.

Germline V gives CDR1 SGHTA, CDR2 FQGNSA. CDR3 length: 18 amino acids. Germline trimming cut 4 bases from V and 2 bases from J; bases unmatched to any gene: 14. This TCR was recovered from a human donor in good health. The sequencing input was PBMCs. The chain recombines TRBV7-2 with TRBJ2-3; 8 bases agree with TRBD2. CDR3 loop: CASSSWPWRGANTDTQYF. The CDR3 nucleotides are TGTGCCAGCAGCTCATGGCCCTGGCGGGGGGCTAACACAGATACGCAGTATTTT.